This entry is about one T cell receptor beta chain. The data are from a study of blood T cell repertoires in COVID-19. Overall study: Specimens from acute and convalescent COVID-19 originated in the United States, Italy and Spain. Sources were T cells, B-cell-depleted T cells, or PBMCs; the material itself was cDNA or gDNA.

Germline-derived CDR1 and CDR2 are MGHRA and YSYEKL. Trimming took 1 base from V and 0 from J, leaving 10 bases between them. The CDR3 is 17 residues long. As processed by the authors: Cell counts per sample came from amplifying reference gene primers. TCRdb keeps only in-frame clones here, not all; method: immunoSEQ multiplex PCR. V and J calls and clone size follow that table, whereas D and trimming were derived from the DNA. The profile covers tens of thousands of clones, with around 91% appearing a single time and around 3.1% taken by the ten largest. The sequenced material came from peripheral blood. The chain combines TRBV4-1 with TRBJ2-6, with D maybe TRBD1 (5 bases). The receptor was derived from a human donor in a cohort sampled during active COVID-19. The CDR3 DNA reads as TGCGCCAGCAGCCAAGGGTTCAGGGCCTCTGGGGCCAACGTCCTGACTTTC. As protein: CASSQGFRASGANVLTF.